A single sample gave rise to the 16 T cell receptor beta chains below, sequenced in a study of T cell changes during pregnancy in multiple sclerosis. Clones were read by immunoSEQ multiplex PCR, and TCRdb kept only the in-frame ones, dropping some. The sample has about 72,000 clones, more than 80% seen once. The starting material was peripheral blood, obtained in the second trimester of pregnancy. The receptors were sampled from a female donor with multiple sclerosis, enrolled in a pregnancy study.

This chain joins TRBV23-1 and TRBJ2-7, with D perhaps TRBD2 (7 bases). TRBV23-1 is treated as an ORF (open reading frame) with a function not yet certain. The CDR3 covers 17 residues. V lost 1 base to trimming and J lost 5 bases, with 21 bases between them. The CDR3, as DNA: TGCGCCAGCAGTCAATATACCGCGGGGGCCCACCTTAACGAGCAGTACTTC. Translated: CASSQYTAGAHLNEQYF.

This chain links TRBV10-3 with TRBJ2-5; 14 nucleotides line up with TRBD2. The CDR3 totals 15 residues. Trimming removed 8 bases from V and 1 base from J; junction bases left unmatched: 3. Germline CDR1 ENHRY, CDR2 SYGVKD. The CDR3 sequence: CAIRGLAGVQETQYF. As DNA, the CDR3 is TGTGCCATCCGGGGACTAGCGGGGGTCCAAGAGACCCAGTACTTC.

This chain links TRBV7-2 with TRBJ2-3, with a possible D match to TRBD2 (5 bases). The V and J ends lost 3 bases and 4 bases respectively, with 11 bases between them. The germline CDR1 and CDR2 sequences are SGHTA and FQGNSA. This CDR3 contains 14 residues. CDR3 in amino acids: CASSFEIASDTQYF. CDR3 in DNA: TGTGCCAGCAGCTTTGAAATAGCGTCAGATACGCAGTATTTT.

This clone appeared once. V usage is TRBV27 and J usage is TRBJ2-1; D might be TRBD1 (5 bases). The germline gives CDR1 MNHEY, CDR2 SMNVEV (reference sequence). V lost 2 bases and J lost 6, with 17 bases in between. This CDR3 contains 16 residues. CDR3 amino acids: CASSLTGAAPSNEQFF. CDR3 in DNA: TGTGCCAGCAGTTTAACTGGGGCCGCCCCCTCCAATGAGCAGTTCTTC.

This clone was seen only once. The DNA for the CDR3 is TGTGCCAGCAGCTTTTACAGGGGGCACAACTATGGCTACACCTTC. Amino acids: CASSFYRGHNYGYTF. The V call is TRBV5-8, the J call TRBJ1-2, with TRBD1 identical over 9 bases. Trimming at V came to 2 bases and at J to 2 bases, leaving 4 bases not matched to a gene. Germline values: CDR1 SGHTS, CDR2 YDEGEE. The CDR3 has 15 amino acids.

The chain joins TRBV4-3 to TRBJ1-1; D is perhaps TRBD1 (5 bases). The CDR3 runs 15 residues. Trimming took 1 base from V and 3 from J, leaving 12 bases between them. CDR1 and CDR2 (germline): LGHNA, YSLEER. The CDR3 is CASSQVGREYTEAFF. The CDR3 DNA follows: TGCGCCAGCAGCCAAGTTGGCAGGGAATACACTGAAGCTTTCTTT.

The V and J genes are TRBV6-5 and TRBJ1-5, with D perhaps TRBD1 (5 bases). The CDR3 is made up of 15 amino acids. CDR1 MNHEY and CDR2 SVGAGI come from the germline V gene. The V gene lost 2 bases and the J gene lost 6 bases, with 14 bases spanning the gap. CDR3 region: CASSYVGGPGQPQHF. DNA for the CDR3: TGTGCCAGCAGTTACGTCGGGGGTCCGGGTCAGCCCCAGCATTTT.

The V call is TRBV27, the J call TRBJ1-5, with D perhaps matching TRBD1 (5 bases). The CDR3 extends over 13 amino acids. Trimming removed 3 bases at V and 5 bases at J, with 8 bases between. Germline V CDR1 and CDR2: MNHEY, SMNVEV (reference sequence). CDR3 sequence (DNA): TGTGCCAGCAGTTTTAGGGGATATCAGCCCCAGCATTTT. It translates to CASSFRGYQPQHF.

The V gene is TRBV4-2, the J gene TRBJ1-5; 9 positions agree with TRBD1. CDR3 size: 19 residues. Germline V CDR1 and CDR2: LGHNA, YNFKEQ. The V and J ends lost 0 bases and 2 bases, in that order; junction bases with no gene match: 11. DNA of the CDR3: TGTGCCAGCAGCCAAGATAGGGGGACAGGGTACGGACGCAATCAGCCCCAGCATTTT. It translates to CASSQDRGTGYGRNQPQHF.

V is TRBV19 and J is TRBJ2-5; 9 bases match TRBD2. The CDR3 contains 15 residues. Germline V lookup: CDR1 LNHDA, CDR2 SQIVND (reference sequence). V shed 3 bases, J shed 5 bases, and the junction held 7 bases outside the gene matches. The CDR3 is CASSIGRGGLETQYF. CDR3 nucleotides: TGTGCCAGTAGTATTGGGCGGGGGGGCCTGGAGACCCAGTACTTC.

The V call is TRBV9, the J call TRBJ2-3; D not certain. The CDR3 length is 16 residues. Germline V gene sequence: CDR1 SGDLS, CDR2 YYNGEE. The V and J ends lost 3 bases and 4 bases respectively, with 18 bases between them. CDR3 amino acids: CASSARLLASPDTQYF. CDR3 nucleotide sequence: TGTGCCAGCAGCGCCCGTCTCCTGGCTTCCCCAGATACGCAGTATTTT.

CDR3 sequence reads: CASSPTTNTIYF. In nucleotides, the CDR3 is TGTGCCAGCAGCCCCACAACGAACACCATATATTTT. V and J are TRBV11-2 and TRBJ1-3; D unclear. V lost 5 bases, J lost 7 bases, and 9 bases lay in between. Per the germline V gene, CDR1 is SGHAT and CDR2 is FQNNGV. The CDR3 covers 12 residues.

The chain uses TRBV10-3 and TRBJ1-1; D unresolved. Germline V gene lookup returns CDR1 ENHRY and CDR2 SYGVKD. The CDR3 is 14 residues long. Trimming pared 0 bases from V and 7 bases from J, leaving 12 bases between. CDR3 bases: TGTGCCATCAGTGAGTCTGGAGCCGGTGGTGAAGCTTTCTTT. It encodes CAISESGAGGEAFF.

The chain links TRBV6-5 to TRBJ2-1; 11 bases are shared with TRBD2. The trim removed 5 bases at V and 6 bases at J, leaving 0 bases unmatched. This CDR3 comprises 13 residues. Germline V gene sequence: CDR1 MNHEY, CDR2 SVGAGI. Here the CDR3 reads CASSLAGGNEQFF. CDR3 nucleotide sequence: TGTGCCAGCAGTCTAGCGGGGGGCAATGAGCAGTTCTTC.

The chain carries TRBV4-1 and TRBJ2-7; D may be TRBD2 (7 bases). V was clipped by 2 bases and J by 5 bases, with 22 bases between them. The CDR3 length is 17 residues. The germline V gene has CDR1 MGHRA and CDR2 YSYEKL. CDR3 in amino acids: CASSQRTPRGAQDEQYF. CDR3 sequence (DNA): TGCGCCAGCAGCCAAAGAACCCCTCGGGGGGCGCAGGACGAGCAGTACTTC.

This CDR3 is CASSWDSPPYNEQFF. The CDR3 DNA reads as TGTGCCAGCAGCTGGGACAGCCCTCCCTACAATGAGCAGTTCTTC. The chain uses TRBV5-4 and TRBJ2-1; 7 nucleotides line up with TRBD1. This CDR3 has 15 amino acids. V dropped 3 bases and J dropped 2; count of bases not matched to a gene: 5. CDR1 and CDR2 from the germline V gene are SGHNT and YYREEE (reference sequence).